The 5 T cell receptor beta chains below were found in one sample sequenced in a study of shared clonotypes between healthy human individuals (dated by TCRdb to between 2020 and 2021). Libraries were prepared through the immunoSEQ multiplex PCR assay. Sourced from immuneACCESS, this table was stored by TCRdb with only in-frame sequences that have V and J called. A share of the clones is absent; for the studies checked, an unresolved V gene accounts for under half, and the remainder has no known explanation. The sample contains 1 million to 1.3 million clones, approximately 78% of them found a single time. 0.5% to 0.65% of the sample comes from the top ten. Sequences were obtained from memory CD4+ T cells from PBMCs. The cell subset or site label, as the study defines it: CD45RA-negative fraction. The receptor set was obtained from a man younger than 35 in good health. Some clones in this sample may be carry-over from other donors' samples.

The V call is TRBV5-1, the J call TRBJ2-7; D remains unclear. The CDR3 covers 14 residues. V lost 0 bases to trimming and J lost 5 bases, with 12 bases between them. Germline V gives CDR1 SGHRS, CDR2 YFSETQ. The CDR3, as DNA: TGCGCCAGCAGCTTGGATGCCAGTTGGAACGAGCAGTACTTC. Amino acid sequence: CASSLDASWNEQYF.

This clone turned up a few times. As DNA, the CDR3 is TGTGCCAGCAGTCAACGCGGGCAGGGCAGGCAGCCCCAGCATTTT. Its translation: CASSQRGQGRQPQHF. V gene TRBV6-1 combines with J gene TRBJ1-5; tentatively, D is TRBD1 (5 bases). The CDR3 has 15 residues. Germline V lookup: CDR1 MNHNS, CDR2 SASEGT. V lost 5 bases, J lost 7 bases, and 18 bases lay in between.

The chain employs TRBV18 and TRBJ2-3, with 7 bases matching TRBD2. With V trimmed by 2 bases and J by 2 bases, 4 bases remained unmatched. This CDR3 is 15 amino acids long. Germline V gives CDR1 KGHSH, CDR2 LQKENI. CDR3 sequence: CASSPSGMITDTQYF. The CDR3 region has the DNA TGTGCCAGCTCACCAAGCGGGATGATCACAGATACGCAGTATTTT.

This clone was counted only a few times. Other DNA sequences of this sample code for an identical CDR3. The V call is TRBV5-6, the J call TRBJ1-1, with D unclear. CDR1 and CDR2 from the germline V gene are SGHDT and YYEEEE. V was trimmed by 5 bases and J by 2 bases, leaving 10 bases between them. This CDR3 contains 13 residues. The CDR3 loop is CASSGLTNTEAFF. The CDR3 region has the DNA TGTGCCAGCAGTGGATTGACAAACACTGAAGCTTTCTTT.

The V and J genes are TRBV19 and TRBJ1-5; 7 nucleotides line up with TRBD1. The CDR3 runs to 17 residues. In germline, CDR1 is LNHDA, CDR2 SQIVND (reference sequence). Trimming took 6 bases from V and 2 from J; bases not matched to a gene: 13. The CDR3, as DNA: TGTGCCAGTAGCCAAAACCTAGACAGGGAGGGCAATCAGCCCCAGCATTTT. This gives the protein CASSQNLDREGNQPQHF.